These 27 T cell receptor beta chains originate from one sample sequenced in a study of shared clonotypes between healthy human individuals. Naive CD8 cells lacked CD45RO and underwent positive selection for CCR7, leaving out terminally differentiated effector memory CD45RA+ cells. TCRdb keeps only in-frame clones here, not all; method: immunoSEQ multiplex PCR. The table lists around 2.1 million clones, roughly 91% of them singletons. Sequenced material: naive CD8+ T cells from PBMCs. These receptors came from a man aged 18 to 29 in good health. Some clones in this sample may be carry-over from other donors' samples.

The chain recombines TRBV7-9 with TRBJ1-2, with 7 bases matching TRBD1. Germline V lookup: CDR1 SEHNR, CDR2 FQNEAQ (reference sequence). Trimming took 3 bases from V and 7 from J; bases not matched to a gene: 11. This CDR3 comprises 15 residues. CDR3 amino acids: CASSLIQGPGGGYTF. CDR3 DNA sequence: TGTGCCAGCAGCTTGATACAGGGGCCCGGGGGTGGCTACACCTTC. The complete variable domain, with remaining parts taken from reference TRBV7-9 and TRBJ1-2, reads DTGVSQNPRHKITKRGQNVTFRCDPISEHNRLYWYRQTLGQGPEFLTYFQNEAQLEKSRLLSDRFSAERPKGSFSTLEIQRTEQGDSAMYLCASSLIQGPGGGYTFGSGTRLTVV.

The V call is TRBV27, the J call TRBJ2-7; 11 bases agree with TRBD2. Losses at the gene ends were 6 bases for V and 5 bases for J; bases not matched to a gene: 9. CDR3 length: 15 residues. CDR1 and CDR2 from the germline V gene are MNHEY and SMNVEV (reference sequence). The CDR3 loop reads CASSLTSGRHHEQYF. The CDR3 DNA sequence: TGTGCCAGCAGCTTAACTAGCGGGAGACACCACGAGCAGTACTTC.

The V and J genes are TRBV9 and TRBJ2-7; 7 bases are a match to TRBD2. CDR3 length: 15 residues. CDR1 and CDR2 (germline): SGDLS, YYNGEE. V gave up 4 bases and J gave up 1 base; unmatched junction bases: 8. The DNA for the CDR3 is TGTGCCAGCAGCCCCGCAGCGGGACTATCCTACGAGCAGTACTTC. This translates into CASSPAAGLSYEQYF.

Comment on this clone: This specimen includes other DNA sequences encoding the same CDR3. J is TRBJ1-4 and V is TRBV27; D gene unclear. Germline values: CDR1 MNHEY, CDR2 SMNVEV (reference sequence). V shed 1 base and J shed 7 bases, with 7 bases lying between them. The length of the CDR3 is 13 residues. Here the CDR3 DNA reads TGTGCCAGCAGTTTATTATTGGGTGAAAAACTGTTTTTT. As protein: CASSLLLGEKLFF.

This chain uses TRBV7-3 with TRBJ1-1; the D is unclear. V was shortened by 0 bases and J by 6 bases, with 11 bases between the two germline ends. The germline gives CDR1 SGHTA, CDR2 FQGTGA. The CDR3 is made up of 14 amino acids. DNA of the CDR3: TGTGCCAGCAGCTTAACGTCTGGAGCCCCTGAAGCTTTCTTT. The encoded protein is CASSLTSGAPEAFF.

The genes are TRBV5-1 and TRBJ2-7; 10 bases are shared with TRBD1. The germline V gene has CDR1 SGHRS and CDR2 YFSETQ. The CDR3 is 14 residues long. V gave up 4 bases and J gave up 4 bases; unmatched junction bases: 5. The chain's CDR3 is CASSEDRGEYEQYF. CDR3 nucleotides: TGCGCCAGCAGCGAGGACAGGGGGGAGTACGAGCAGTACTTC.

The chain carries TRBV5-6 and TRBJ2-7; 8 positions match TRBD1. The CDR3 is 14 residues long. Unmatched junction bases numbered 5, after V lost 3 bases and J lost 3 bases. CDR1 and CDR2 from the germline V gene are SGHDT and YYEEEE. The CDR3: CASSSAGQGYEQYF. Written as DNA, the CDR3 is TGTGCCAGCAGCTCAGCCGGACAGGGCTACGAGCAGTACTTC.

The chain recombines TRBV6-5 with TRBJ2-2; D may be TRBD1 (6 bases). The CDR3 is 14 residues long. Germline assignment: CDR1 MNHEY and CDR2 SVGAGI. The germline V and J ends were trimmed by 7 bases and 0 bases, with 9 bases remaining between them. The CDR3 DNA reads as TGTGCCAGCACGGGACATCCGAACACCGGGGAGCTGTTTTTT. It translates to CASTGHPNTGELFF.

The chain links TRBV4-1 to TRBJ1-1; TRBD1 is a possible D gene (5 bases). The V end was cut by 5 bases, the J end by 0 bases, with 10 bases between. This CDR3 region has 14 residues. Germline V lookup: CDR1 MGHRA, CDR2 YSYEKL. The CDR3 bases are TGCGCCAGCAGCGCCGGGGCCATGAACACTGAAGCTTTCTTT. This sequence encodes CASSAGAMNTEAFF.

J is TRBJ2-1 and V is TRBV27; the D is unclear. The CDR3 runs to 11 residues. With 7 bases removed from V and 3 bases from J, the gap between germline ends came to 4 bases. Germline CDR1 reads MNHEY; CDR2 reads SMNVEV (reference sequence). The CDR3, as DNA: TGTGCCAGCAAAGGCTACAATGAGCAGTTCTTC. Protein: CASKGYNEQFF.

This clone showed up just once. The gene calls are TRBV10-3 and TRBJ2-3, with a tentative D call TRBD1 (6 bases). The CDR3 totals 15 residues. Germline V lookup: CDR1 ENHRY, CDR2 SYGVKD. V lost 5 bases to trimming and J lost 0 bases, with 12 bases between them. CDR3 loop: CAISTGSRSTDTQYF. CDR3 sequence (DNA): TGTGCCATCAGTACAGGGTCTCGGAGCACAGATACGCAGTATTTT.

The chain links TRBV15 to TRBJ1-1; maybe TRBD1 (6 bases). Per the germline V gene, CDR1 is LNHNV and CDR2 is YYDKDF (reference sequence). The V end was cut by 8 bases, the J end by 0 bases, with 10 bases between. The CDR3 is made up of 13 amino acids. DNA of the CDR3: TGTGCCACCGGGGACAACCTGAACACTGAAGCTTTCTTT. This codes for CATGDNLNTEAFF.

V is TRBV9 and J is TRBJ2-3, with 9 bases fitting TRBD2. The CDR3 is 16 residues long. Germline V gives CDR1 SGDLS, CDR2 YYNGEE. V shed 1 base, J shed 2 bases, and the junction held 5 bases outside the gene matches. The CDR3 sequence: CASSVRREGTTDTQYF. The DNA of the CDR3 is TGTGCCAGCAGCGTACGGCGGGAGGGAACCACAGATACGCAGTATTTT. Looking up the rest from reference TRBV9 and TRBJ2-3 gives the full variable domain: DSGVTQTPKHLITATGQRVTLRCSPRSGDLSVYWYQQSLDQGLQFLIQYYNGEERAKGNILERFSAQQFPDLHSELNLSSLELGDSALYFCASSVRREGTTDTQYFGPGTRLTVL.

This chain's CDR3 is CASSDDSNTEAFF. In DNA form, the CDR3 reads TGCGCCAGCAGTGATGACTCGAACACTGAAGCTTTCTTT. This chain links TRBV10-2 with TRBJ1-1; D not resolved. Trimming cost V 3 bases and J 1 base, with 6 bases left between them. Germline V gene lookup returns CDR1 WSHSY and CDR2 SAAADI. There are 13 residues in the CDR3.

The chain employs TRBV25-1 and TRBJ1-1, with D possibly being TRBD1 (6 bases). Germline loops: CDR1 MGHDK, CDR2 SYGVNS. This CDR3 has 12 amino acids. V lost 6 bases, J lost 5 bases, and 10 bases lay in between. Here the CDR3 reads CASRGGRTEAFF. CDR3 coding DNA: TGTGCCAGCAGAGGGGGTCGAACTGAAGCTTTCTTT.

About this clone itself: Within the sample, other DNA sequences also encode this same CDR3. J is TRBJ1-5 and V is TRBV19; 10 bases agree with TRBD1. V lost 6 bases and J lost 4; bases outside the gene matches: 3. This CDR3 contains 14 residues. Germline V lookup: CDR1 LNHDA, CDR2 SQIVND (reference sequence). DNA for the CDR3: TGTGCCAGTAGCTTGGGACAGGGGAATCAGCCCCAGCATTTT. Translated, it gives CASSLGQGNQPQHF.

The V and J genes are TRBV29-1 and TRBJ1-1, with unresolved D. V lost 0 bases to trimming and J lost 0 bases, with 17 bases between them. The germline gives CDR1 SQVTM, CDR2 ANQGSEA. This CDR3 region has 17 residues. This CDR3 is CSVEDGESLVMNTEAFF. The CDR3 region has the DNA TGCAGCGTTGAAGATGGGGAGTCATTGGTGATGAACACTGAAGCTTTCTTT.

The V gene is TRBV7-2, the J gene TRBJ1-2; D perhaps matches TRBD1 (5 bases). Germline CDR1 reads SGHTA; CDR2 reads FQGNSA. This CDR3 has 12 amino acids. V lost 3 bases to trimming and J lost 8 bases, with 10 bases between them. The CDR3 DNA is TGTGCCAGCAGCTTTATGTCAGGGGGCTACACCTTC. Amino acids: CASSFMSGGYTF.

V is TRBV11-2 and J is TRBJ1-2; no reliable D call. Germline lookup yields CDR1 SGHAT and CDR2 FQNNGV. The ends were cut back, 1 base at V and 6 bases at J, with 12 bases in the middle. The CDR3 length is 14 residues. The CDR3 coding sequence is TGTGCCAGCAGCTTAGTCCCGGATCTGGATGGCTACACCTTC. Protein sequence: CASSLVPDLDGYTF.

This clone was seen a few times. This chain uses TRBV29-1 with TRBJ2-1; D uncertain. The V and J ends lost 7 bases and 6 bases respectively, with 13 bases between them. Germline CDR1 is SQVTM and CDR2 is ANQGSEA. The CDR3 covers 12 residues. This chain's CDR3 is CSAGPLGNEQFF. As DNA, the CDR3 is TGCAGCGCCGGCCCCCTTGGCAATGAGCAGTTCTTC.

This chain joins TRBV28 and TRBJ1-1; D perhaps matches TRBD1 (6 bases). The length of the CDR3 is 14 residues. Germline V lookup: CDR1 MDHEN, CDR2 SYDVKM. V gave up 6 bases and J gave up 3 bases, with 14 bases separating them. CDR3 amino acids: CASSNPQGHTEAFF. The CDR3 coding sequence is TGTGCCAGCAGCAATCCCCAGGGGCACACTGAAGCTTTCTTT.

The DNA of the CDR3 is TGTGCCAGCAGCTTAGGTAATTGGGGGCGAAGCTCCTACGAGCAGTACTTC. Its protein is CASSLGNWGRSSYEQYF. This chain uses TRBV7-9 with TRBJ2-7; the D gene is possibly TRBD1 (6 bases). CDR1 and CDR2 from the germline V gene are SEHNR and FQNEAQ (reference sequence). The length of the CDR3 is 17 residues. Trimming removed 1 base at V and 0 bases at J, with 16 bases between.

This chain joins TRBV5-5 and TRBJ1-2; D is perhaps TRBD1 (5 bases). V lost 7 bases, J lost 5 bases, and 15 bases lay in between. From germline, CDR1 is SGHKS and CDR2 YYEKEE (reference sequence). The CDR3 contains 13 residues. CDR3 sequence: CASGPGLLYGYTF. The DNA of the CDR3 is TGTGCCAGCGGTCCGGGGCTGCTTTATGGCTACACCTTC. Together with reference TRBV5-5 and TRBJ1-2, the CDR3 gives the full variable domain: DAGVTQSPTHLIKTRGQQVTLRCSPISGHKSVSWYQQVLGQGPQFIFQYYEKEERGRGNFPDRFSARQFPNYSSELNVNALLLGDSALYLCASGPGLLYGYTFGSGTRLTVV.

The chain joins TRBV5-1 to TRBJ2-1, with D perhaps TRBD1 or TRBD2 (5 bases each). Trimming removed 3 bases from V and 0 bases from J, with 19 bases in between. This CDR3 spans 18 amino acids. Germline CDR1 SGHRS, CDR2 YFSETQ. In nucleotides, the CDR3 is TGCGCCAGCAGCTGGGGTACGGGGCATAAGAGCTCCTACAATGAGCAGTTCTTC. Translating gives CASSWGTGHKSSYNEQFF.

This clone was seen once. V gene TRBV7-9 combines with J gene TRBJ2-3; D might be TRBD1 or TRBD2, each matching 5 bases. Trimming cost V 4 bases and J 4 bases, with 15 bases left between them. CDR1 SEHNR and CDR2 FQNEAQ come from the germline V gene (reference sequence). The CDR3 contains 15 residues. The CDR3 coding sequence is TGTGCCAGCAGCTACGGGACGGTTAGTCCAGATACGCAGTATTTT. This gives the protein CASSYGTVSPDTQYF.

This chain uses TRBV7-6 with TRBJ2-2; 16 nucleotides match TRBD2. The J segment lost 8 bases and the V segment lost 3 bases, leaving 6 bases of the junction unmatched. CDR3 length: 17 amino acids. Germline CDR1 reads SGHVS; CDR2 reads FNYEAQ. For the CDR3, the DNA is TGTGCCAGCAGCTTGGGACTAGCGGGAGGGCCAACAGGGGAGCTGTTTTTT. Its translation is CASSLGLAGGPTGELFF.

This sequence joins TRBV28 and TRBJ2-7; D is uncertain. CDR3 length: 13 residues. V was shortened by 6 bases and J by 6 bases, with 15 bases between the two germline ends. CDR1 is MDHEN, CDR2 SYDVKM, per germline. The CDR3 nucleotides read TGTGCCAGCAGGGAGCCACCCACCTCCGAGCAGTACTTC. Amino acid sequence: CASREPPTSEQYF.